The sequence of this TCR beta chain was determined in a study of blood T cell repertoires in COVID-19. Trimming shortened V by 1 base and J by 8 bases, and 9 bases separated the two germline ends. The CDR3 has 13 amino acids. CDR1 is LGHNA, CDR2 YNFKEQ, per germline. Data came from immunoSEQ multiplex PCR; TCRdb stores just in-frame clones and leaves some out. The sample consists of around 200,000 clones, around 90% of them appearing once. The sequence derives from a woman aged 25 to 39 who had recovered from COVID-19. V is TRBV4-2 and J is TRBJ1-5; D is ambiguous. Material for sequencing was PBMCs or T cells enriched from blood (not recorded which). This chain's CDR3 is CASSQGRIEPQHF. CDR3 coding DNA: TGTGCCAGCAGCCAAGGTCGCATAGAGCCCCAGCATTTT.